This TCR beta chain was identified in a study of blood T cell repertoires in COVID-19 (dated by TCRdb to 2019 to 2021). As for the study more broadly: Samples covering the acute and convalescent phases of COVID-19 were provided by collaborators in the United States, Italy and Spain. HLA class I and class II types, where available, came from metadata supplied by the sample provider rather than from assay-based typing. The dataset comprised deeply sampled blood TCRbeta repertoires from subjects exposed to, actively infected with, or recovered from COVID-19. Sample metadata almost always included a de-identified subject ID, COVID-19 status, age in years and sex. The repertoires were released in a freely available public database meant as a resource for research on the immune response to SARS-CoV-2. Samples were obtained from the ongoing ImmuneRACE study (first 160 participants) and from 1,254 subjects provided by 6 global collaborators. The material from the prospective study consisted of cDNA or gDNA derived from T cells, B-cell-depleted T cells, or PBMCs.

Here is what the overall study found, with its caveats: Clinical and demographic metadata were provided uncurated, with the amount varying by source and participant.

The CDR3 runs 13 amino acids, cysteine and phenylalanine included. The only DNA kept is the CDR3, 39 bases in frame from the first base. V is pared back by 2 bases and J by 2 bases, with 7 bases lying between the germline termini. CDR1 and CDR2 are drawn from the germline V gene (reference sequence): SEHNR, FQNEAQ. Whole blood was collected in K2EDTA tubes by collaborating institutions according to the institutions' own protocols. Collaborator samples were shipped for TCRbeta analysis as frozen whole blood, isolated PBMCs, or DNA extracted from either sample type. TCRbeta CDR3 regions were amplified from genomic DNA using the immunoSEQ Assay, a bias-controlled multiplex PCR. The published analysis was carried out like this. Within the assay, amplification of reference gene primers was used to estimate how many nucleated cells each sample contained. To quantify the absolute abundance of each unique TCRbeta CDR3 rearrangement, sequence reads were collapsed and filtered. Productive Simpson clonality was computed per sample as the square root of Simpson's diversity index over productive rearrangements. TCRdb carries this immuneACCESS record with in-frame sequences only. Its versions omit some clonotypes, under half of them owing to an unresolved V gene in the studies checked, with the rest unexplained. The V and J calls and the clone size are those of that table, but D and trimming were determined from the DNA. Recorded for this sample are about 98,000 clones; approximately 86% of them occurred a single time. 10% of the sample comes from the top ten.

A remark on this clone: Its antigen remains undetermined. Qualities for individual bases were not recorded, and no much larger clone is one base off.

The receptor's source is a man between 45 and 60 years old with acute or convalescent COVID-19. The rearrangement combines TRBV7-9 with TRBJ2-7; TRBD2 is perhaps the D gene, given 5 matching bases. The source material was peripheral blood. The bases read TGTGCCAGCAGCTTAAGGGAGACCTACGAGCAGTACTTC. Its translation reads: CASSLRETYEQYF.